Listed below are T cell receptor beta chains from one sample, sequenced in a study of cytomegalovirus exposure and HLA in healthy donors. Repertoires were generated with immunoSEQ multiplex PCR, while TCRdb's copy carries only in-frame clones and drops some. The sample carries approximately 220,000 clones, around four fifths recorded once. Material for sequencing was PBMCs. The source of these receptors is a boy aged 2 to 10 in good health and CMV-seronegative. Both conserved end residues are part of each CDR3. The order of the fields is J gene, D gene, clone size, V gene, CDR3 DNA, CDR3 protein. A D gene is named only where the DNA matches it firmly. Size is omitted from some rows. Given values are once, few, many or a class for expanded clones.

>TRBJ1-1|TRBD1|.|TRBV10-3
TGTGCCATCAGTGAGGTCCAGGGGGACACTGAAGCTTTCTTT
CAISEVQGDTEAFF
>TRBJ1-1|.|.|TRBV19
TGTGCCAGTAGTACGACAGTTAACACTGAAGCTTTCTTT
CASSTTVNTEAFF
>TRBJ2-7|TRBD1|.|TRBV6-5
TGTGCCAGCAGTTATATCGCAGGGGGCCTCTCCTACGGGCAGTACTTC
CASSYIAGGLSYGQYF
>TRBJ1-4|.|.|TRBV20-1
TGCAGTGCTAGAGAAGCGGGAAAACTGTTTTTT
CSAREAGKLFF
>TRBJ1-3|TRBD1|.|TRBV30
TGTGCCTGGAGTTCCCTCCGGGACAGGGGGTACACCATATATTTT
CAWSSLRDRGYTIYF
>TRBJ1-2|.|.|TRBV5-8
TGTGCCAGCAGTGGGGGGGGATCCTATGGCTACACCTTC
CASSGGGSYGYTF
>TRBJ1-5|.|.|TRBV5-4
TGTGCCAGCAGCTTAGAGCCCACAGATGCTCAGCCCCAGCATTTT
CASSLEPTDAQPQHF
>TRBJ1-3|TRBD1|.|TRBV9
TGTGCCAGCAGCGTAGACGGGACAGGGGCTTTAAGCTCTGGAAACACCATATATTTT
CASSVDGTGALSSGNTIYF
>TRBJ1-4|.|.|TRBV6-5
TGTGCCAGCAGTTTGACTGCCACTAATGAAAAACTGTTTTTT
CASSLTATNEKLFF
>TRBJ2-3|TRBD2|.|TRBV4-2
TGTGCCAGCAGCCAAGGGGGACTAGCGGAGCTCACAGATACGCAGTATTTT
CASSQGGLAELTDTQYF
>TRBJ2-5|TRBD1|.|TRBV9
TGTGCCAGCAGCGCGAGGGGGACAGGGGGGTTCCAAGAGACCCAGTACTTC
CASSARGTGGFQETQYF
>TRBJ2-5|TRBD2|once|TRBV5-4
TGTGCCAGCAGCCCGGGACTAGCGGGGGGGAGACAAGAGACCCAGTACTTC
CASSPGLAGGRQETQYF
>TRBJ1-4|.|.|TRBV10-3
TGTGCCATCAGTGAGGGGGCGGGGAATGAAAAACTGTTTTTT
CAISEGAGNEKLFF
>TRBJ1-2|TRBD1|.|TRBV18
TGTGCCAGCTCACCCAGGGACAGGTTCAACTATGGCTACACCTTC
CASSPRDRFNYGYTF
>TRBJ1-5|.|.|TRBV2
TGTGCCAGCAGTGAGGGCCCTTTGGCAGGGTTGAATCAGCCCCAGCATTTT
CASSEGPLAGLNQPQHF
>TRBJ2-7|.|.|TRBV6-5
TGTGCCAGCAGCCGAGACAGTCGCTCCTACGAGCAGTACTTC
CASSRDSRSYEQYF
>TRBJ1-1|.|.|TRBV6-6
TGTGCCAGCTCCGAGGTGAACACTGAAGCTTTCTTT
CASSEVNTEAFF
>TRBJ2-7|.|once|TRBV6-5
TGTGCCAGCAGTTACTCGGGACAACAAGAGCAGTACTTC
CASSYSGQQEQYF
>TRBJ1-1|.|.|TRBV5-6
TGTGCCAGCAGCAACCACGGGTTTGGGAACACTGAAGCTTTCTTT
CASSNHGFGNTEAFF
>TRBJ1-1|.|few|TRBV10-3
TGTGCCATCAGCAACGGCGGGGTCAACACTGAAGCTTTCTTT
CAISNGGVNTEAFF
>TRBJ1-4|.|few|TRBV6-5
TGTGCCAGCAGTTACTCGGTGGGGAGTTTTGAAGAAAAACTGTTTTTT
CASSYSVGSFEEKLFF
>TRBJ1-1|.|.|TRBV2
TGTGCCAGCAGTGAGGAACAGGGTAACACTGAAGCTTTCTTT
CASSEEQGNTEAFF
>TRBJ1-3|.|once|TRBV9
TGTGCCAGCAGCGCGGCGGGGGGGGCCGGAAACACCATATATTTT
CASSAAGGAGNTIYF
>TRBJ2-5|TRBD1|.|TRBV6-1
TGTGCCAGCAGTGAATTTGAGTTGGACAGGTGGGAGACCCAGTACTTC
CASSEFELDRWETQYF
>TRBJ1-4|TRBD1|.|TRBV7-9
TGTGCCTCACAGGGGGGGGCGAGTGAAAAACTGTTTTTT
CASQGGASEKLFF
>TRBJ2-6|.|once|TRBV6-4
TGTGCCAGCAGGGGACCGGGACATACATACTCTGGGGCCAACGTCCTGACTTTC
CASRGPGHTYSGANVLTF
>TRBJ2-3|.|.|TRBV4-1
TGCGCCAGCAGCCAAGTTCAGGGCGGCGCAGATACGCAGTATTTT
CASSQVQGGADTQYF
>TRBJ1-1|.|few|TRBV4-2
TGTGCCAGCAGCCAAGAGGACCGCCAGGGCACTGAAGCTTTCTTT
CASSQEDRQGTEAFF
>TRBJ2-7|TRBD1|few|TRBV2
TGTGCCAGCAGCGGACAGGGGGCCTACGAGCAGTACTTC
CASSGQGAYEQYF
>TRBJ2-2|TRBD1|.|TRBV7-9
TGTGCCAGCAGCTCGTCCGACAGGGTCACCGGGGAGCTGTTTTTT
CASSSSDRVTGELFF
>TRBJ2-3|TRBD2|.|TRBV30
TGTGCCTGGAGCAGACTAGCGGGGGACACAGATACGCAGTATTTT
CAWSRLAGDTDTQYF
>TRBJ1-1|.|.|TRBV6-4
TGTGCCAGCAGTCCACAGGGCGGCACTGAAGCTTTCTTT
CASSPQGGTEAFF
>TRBJ2-3|TRBD2|few|TRBV6-1
TGTGCCAGCAGGGAACCGGGACTAGCGGGAGATACGCAGTATTTT
CASREPGLAGDTQYF
>TRBJ2-3|.|.|TRBV11-2
TGTGCCAGCAGCCGTGATCTCTCCCTGGCCGCAGATACGCAGTATTTT
CASSRDLSLAADTQYF
>TRBJ2-1|TRBD2|few|TRBV15
TGTGCCACCAGCACTTATAGCGGGAGTGTCTACAATGAGCAGTTCTTC
CATSTYSGSVYNEQFF
>TRBJ2-2|TRBD1|once|TRBV15
TGTGCCACCAGCAGACGGACAGGGGGCAACACCGGGGAGCTGTTTTTT
CATSRRTGGNTGELFF
>TRBJ2-7|.|.|TRBV2
TGTGCCAGCAAAGACCCTTTAGTGGGAGTAAGGTACGAGCAGTACTTC
CASKDPLVGVRYEQYF
>TRBJ1-1|.|.|TRBV13
TGTGCCAGCAGCGCCCGACAGGCCTCTGAAGCTTTCTTT
CASSARQASEAFF
>TRBJ2-2|.|.|TRBV18
TGTGCCAGCTCACCACGGGGGGTAACGAACACCGGGGAGCTGTTTTTT
CASSPRGVTNTGELFF
>TRBJ2-6|.|.|TRBV6-5
TGTGCATCAGGGTTCTCTGGGGCCAACGTCCTGACTTTC
CASGFSGANVLTF
>TRBJ2-5|TRBD2|.|TRBV27
TGTGCCAGCAGTACCGTTAGCGGGGGGGGCCAAGAGACCCAGTACTTC
CASSTVSGGGQETQYF
>TRBJ2-7|TRBD1|once|TRBV6-6
TGTGCCAGCAGTTACTCCATCTACAGGGGGATGAACGAGCAGTACTTC
CASSYSIYRGMNEQYF
>TRBJ1-4|TRBD1|.|TRBV25-1
TGTGCCAGCCGAGGGGGGACAGGGGGTGAAAAACTGTTTTTT
CASRGGTGGEKLFF
>TRBJ2-7|TRBD1|.|TRBV5-1
TGCGCCAGCAGCTCCAAACAGGGGCCGATCTACGAGCAGTACTTC
CASSSKQGPIYEQYF
>TRBJ1-1|.|.|TRBV7-9
TGTTCCAGCAGCTTAGGCCAGGCCACTGAAGCTTTCTTT
CSSSLGQATEAFF
>TRBJ1-5|.|.|TRBV5-1
TGCGCCAGCATGGGGGGGGACCAGCCCCAGCATTTT
CASMGGDQPQHF
>TRBJ2-1|TRBD2|.|TRBV10-1
TGCGCCAGCAGCCCTCGGACTAGCGCCGAGTACAATGAGCAGTTCTTC
CASSPRTSAEYNEQFF
>TRBJ1-1|.|.|TRBV29-1
TGCAGCGTGAAGGGGAACGGCGGCCTCGCTGAAGCTTTCTTT
CSVKGNGGLAEAFF
>TRBJ2-1|.|.|TRBV6-1
TGTGCCAGCAGTGAAAGTTTTGGGGGGGGGCCGGGGAATGAGCAGTTCTTC
CASSESFGGGPGNEQFF
>TRBJ2-6|.|few|TRBV2
TGTGCCAGCAGTGCACAGCTCGGGGCCAACGTCCTGACTTTC
CASSAQLGANVLTF
>TRBJ2-7|TRBD1|.|TRBV6-6
TGTGCCAGCAGTACACGGGACAGGGGGCTCGAGCAGTACTTC
CASSTRDRGLEQYF
>TRBJ1-3|TRBD1|.|TRBV6-5
TGTGCCAGCAGTTACTCGCCGACAGGGGAAGGAAACACCATATATTTT
CASSYSPTGEGNTIYF
>TRBJ2-7|TRBD2|.|TRBV11-2
TGTGCCAGCAGCTTAGGTGGGGGAGGGCCGAGTGAGCAGTACTTC
CASSLGGGGPSEQYF
>TRBJ1-1|.|few|TRBV6-6
TGTGCCAGCGGACAAGGTAACACTGAAGCTTTCTTT
CASGQGNTEAFF